The present TCR beta chain was sequenced within a study of OX40 agonist ivuxolimab in advanced cancers. General study points: Relative to CD4+ cells, CD8+ T cells on average had more expanded clones. No antigen was identified for the clonally expanded peripheral T cells.

Between the trimmed V and J ends, which lost 5 bases and 5 bases, there was a span of 15 bases. The CDR3 length is 14 residues. Germline V gives CDR1 SEHNR, CDR2 FQNEAQ (reference sequence). About this clone itself: Its antigen is still unknown.

Only in-frame clones appear in the TCRdb table, and some are missing; sequencing was by immunoSEQ multiplex PCR. The sample yields roughly 100,000 clones, about nine tenths seen once. This specimen was CD4+ or CD8+ T cells sorted from blood, taken in a trial of the OX40 agonist ivuxolimab. The receptor was isolated from an adult with an advanced solid tumor such as melanoma, head and neck, liver or kidney cancer. The rearrangement links TRBV7-9 to TRBJ1-2; D may be TRBD1 (5 bases). The CDR3 is CASSTYDRPYGYTF. The CDR3, as DNA: TGTGCCAGCAGCACCTACGACAGACCTTATGGCTACACCTTC. Looking up the rest from reference TRBV7-9 and TRBJ1-2 gives the full variable domain: DTGVSQNPRHKITKRGQNVTFRCDPISEHNRLYWYRQTLGQGPEFLTYFQNEAQLEKSRLLSDRFSAERPKGSFSTLEIQRTEQGDSAMYLCASSTYDRPYGYTFGSGTRLTVV.